Below, 2 T cell receptor beta chains from the same sample are listed, as sequenced in a study of T cell responses to AZD1222 COVID-19 vaccine. Here immunoSEQ multiplex PCR was the method, and the copy in TCRdb shows in-frame clones only, minus some. The data show fewer than 150,000 clones, about 89% seen once. This specimen was peripheral blood, taken 28 days after the second AZD1222 dose. The source of these receptors is an adult who received the AZD1222 COVID-19 vaccine.

This clone occurred a few times. This rearrangement joins TRBV4-1 to TRBJ1-1; no reliable D call. Germline V gene data show CDR1 as MGHRA and CDR2 as YSYEKL. The CDR3 has 15 residues. The V end was cut by 1 base, the J end by 8 bases, with 17 bases between. The CDR3 loop reads CASSQGAARAAEAFF. CDR3 coding DNA: TGCGCCAGCAGCCAAGGAGCGGCTCGGGCAGCAGAAGCTTTCTTT.

This clone was detected once. J is TRBJ1-6 and V is TRBV19; no reliable D call. CDR1 and CDR2 from the germline V gene are LNHDA and SQIVND (reference sequence). This CDR3 region has 15 residues. Trimming left V 5 bases short and J 9 bases short, with 17 bases between. CDR3 in amino acids: CASSARDRSSSPLHF. CDR3 bases: TGTGCCAGTAGTGCCCGGGATCGATCTAGTTCACCCCTCCACTTT.